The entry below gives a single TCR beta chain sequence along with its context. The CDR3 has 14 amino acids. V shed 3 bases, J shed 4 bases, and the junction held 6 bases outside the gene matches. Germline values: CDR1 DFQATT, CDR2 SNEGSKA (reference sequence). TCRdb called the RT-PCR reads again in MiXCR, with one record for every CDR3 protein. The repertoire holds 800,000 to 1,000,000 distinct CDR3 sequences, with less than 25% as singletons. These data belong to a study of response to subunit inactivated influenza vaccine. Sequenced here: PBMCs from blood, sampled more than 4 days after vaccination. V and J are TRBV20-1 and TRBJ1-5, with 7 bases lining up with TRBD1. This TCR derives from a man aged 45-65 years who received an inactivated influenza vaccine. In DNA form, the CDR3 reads TGCAGTGCTAGTCGTGGGACAGTTAATCAGCCCCAGCATTTT. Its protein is CSASRGTVNQPQHF.